One and the same sample provided the 20 T cell receptor beta chains below, sequenced in a study of early T cells in non-severe SARS-CoV-2 infection. TCRdb itself ran the 5' RACE reads through MiXCR, one entry per CDR3 protein. Seen here are under 60,000 distinct CDR3 sequences, roughly a tenth observed once, and the top ten hold roughly 4.8%. The sequencing here drew on whole blood, taken at baseline. The receptors derive from an adult who was a healthcare worker with PCR-confirmed SARS-CoV-2 infection or an uninfected control (not recorded which).

In its sample, this clonotype was seen many times. The chain couples TRBV7-9 to TRBJ2-1; D assignment may be TRBD1 or TRBD2 (5 bases each). Germline loops: CDR1 SEHNR, CDR2 FQNEAQ (reference sequence). Trimming left V 4 bases short and J 1 base short, with 20 bases between. The CDR3 runs to 18 residues. CDR3 coding DNA: TGTGCCAGCAGCTCCAGGGCCGCGCCCGGGAATTCCTACAATGAGCAGTTCTTC. Protein product: CASSSRAAPGNSYNEQFF.

Notes on this clonotype: One base away lies a much larger clone, so this may be a sequencing read error. V usage is TRBV2 and J usage is TRBJ1-6, with 7 bases fitting TRBD1. The V segment lost 6 bases and the J segment 14 bases; nucleotides outside the gene matches: 16. The CDR3 has 15 residues. Germline CDR1 is SNHLY and CDR2 is FYNNEI. The CDR3 is CASRERDSTNSSLHF. The CDR3 DNA reads TGTGCCAGCAGAGAACGGGACAGTACAAACTCATCCCTCCACTTT.

In its sample, this clonotype was seen a few times. This rearrangement joins TRBV9 to TRBJ2-5, with 7 bases fitting TRBD1. Germline V CDR1 and CDR2: SGDLS, YYNGEE. Trimming cost V 4 bases and J 3 bases; bases outside gene matches: 6. The CDR3 runs 14 residues. The DNA for the CDR3 is TGTGCCAGCAGCCCGACCGGGACAGAAGAGACCCAGTACTTC. It translates to CASSPTGTEETQYF.

This clonotype was observed a handful of times. The V call is TRBV5-1, the J call TRBJ2-1; 7 nucleotides line up with TRBD2. With 4 bases clipped from V and 8 bases from J, the junction kept 15 bases outside the gene matches. This CDR3 contains 16 residues. Looked up from germline, CDR1 is SGHRS and CDR2 is YFSETQ. CDR3 region: CASSVGGRRFVDEQFF. The CDR3 DNA sequence: TGCGCCAGCAGCGTGGGAGGGCGCAGGTTCGTGGATGAGCAGTTCTTC.

This clonotype was counted many times. V and J are TRBV5-1 and TRBJ2-3, with D possibly being TRBD2 (5 bases). CDR3 length equals 15 residues. Germline loops: CDR1 SGHRS, CDR2 YFSETQ. Trimming pared 4 bases from V and 2 bases from J, leaving 14 bases between. The CDR3 region is CASSVPRAPTDTQYF. The DNA for the CDR3 is TGCGCCAGCAGCGTCCCGAGGGCCCCCACAGATACGCAGTATTTT.

About this clonotype: A much more abundant neighbour one base away suggests this may be a read error. The chain couples TRBV6-6 to TRBJ2-3; D is unresolved. CDR1 and CDR2 from the germline V gene are MNHNY and SVGAGI (reference sequence). There are 10 residues in the CDR3. The CDR3 protein is CVSTGDTQYF. The CDR3 DNA sequence: TGTGTCAGCACCGGAGATACGCAGTATTTT.

V usage is TRBV6-2 or TRBV6-3 and J usage is TRBJ2-1; TRBD1 matches 7 bases. Trimming at V came to 8 bases and at J to 5 bases, leaving 15 bases not matched to a gene. CDR3 size: 16 residues. Germline V gives CDR1 MNHEY, CDR2 SVGEGT. The chain's CDR3 is CASLLTGTARDNEQFF. CDR3 in DNA: TGTGCCAGCCTCCTAACCGGGACAGCAAGGGACAATGAGCAGTTCTTC.

This clonotype is categorized as medium-sized (0.01 to 0.1%). The chain has TRBV20-1 and TRBJ2-1, with 11 bases fitting TRBD2. V gave up 6 bases and J gave up 7 bases; unmatched junction bases: 11. Germline CDR1 reads DFQATT; CDR2 reads SNEGSKA (reference sequence). This CDR3 is built from 15 residues. CDR3 in amino acids: CSAHSLAGDVNEQFF. The CDR3, as DNA: TGCAGTGCCCACTCACTAGCGGGAGATGTAAATGAGCAGTTCTTC.

This clonotype was picked up a small number of times. This sequence joins TRBV11-2 and TRBJ2-1, with a possible D match to TRBD2 (6 bases). Germline-derived CDR1 and CDR2 are SGHAT and FQNNGV. V lost 6 bases and J 2 bases, leaving 11 bases between the germline ends. This CDR3 is built from 14 residues. CDR3 region: CASSLGGTYNEQFF. CDR3 coding DNA: TGTGCCAGCAGTCTGGGGGGTACCTACAATGAGCAGTTCTTC.

This chain uses TRBV11-2 with TRBJ1-2; D unclear. This CDR3 spans 12 amino acids. Trimming took off 2 bases at V and 2 bases at J, with 3 bases between the two ends. The V gene's germline CDR1 is SGHAT and CDR2 FQNNGV. The CDR3 is CASSLNNYGYTF. In DNA, the CDR3 is TGTGCCAGCAGCTTAAACAACTATGGCTACACCTTC.

CDR3 in DNA: TGTGCCAGCAGTTTTTCTTCGGGGGGTACCTATGGCTACACCTTC. Protein: CASSFSSGGTYGYTF. The chain links TRBV12-3 or TRBV12-4 to TRBJ1-2, with D possibly matching TRBD1 (5 bases). The CDR3 length is 15 residues. Deletions cut 3 bases from V and 4 bases from J, with 15 bases between.

The V and J genes are TRBV5-5 and TRBJ2-5; TRBD1 might be the D (6 bases). The V end lost 4 bases, the J end lost 2 bases, and 12 bases lay between the germline ends. Germline V CDR1 and CDR2: SGHKS, YYEKEE (reference sequence). The CDR3 covers 14 residues. For the CDR3, the DNA is TGTGCCAGCAGCCAAAGGACAGAACAAGAGACCCAGTACTTC. This codes for CASSQRTEQETQYF.

The chain combines TRBV29-1 with TRBJ1-1, with D possibly being TRBD1 (5 bases). Trimming cost V 4 bases and J 6 bases, with 15 bases left between them. The CDR3 extends over 13 amino acids. Germline-derived CDR1 and CDR2 are SQVTM and ANQGSEA. The CDR3 coding sequence is TGCAGCGTTGTGGACACCCCGAATCCTGAAGCTTTCTTT. Translating gives CSVVDTPNPEAFF.

This clonotype was seen at least ten times. The rearrangement joins TRBV24-1 to TRBJ2-2; D remains unclear. V was trimmed by 4 bases and J by 0 bases, leaving 11 bases between them. The CDR3 has 16 amino acids. CDR1 and CDR2 from the germline V gene are KGHDR and SFDVKD. DNA of the CDR3: TGTGCCACCAGTGACCAAGATTCAACGAACACCGGGGAGCTGTTTTTT. This encodes CATSDQDSTNTGELFF.

This clonotype has ten or more counts. The chain links TRBV6-1 to TRBJ2-1; a weak D match, TRBD1 (5 bases). The germline V gene encodes CDR1 MNHNS and CDR2 SASEGT. V dropped 8 bases and J dropped 4 bases, with 9 bases sitting between them. The CDR3 is made up of 12 amino acids. This CDR3 is CASGAVYNEQFF. CDR3 bases: TGTGCCAGCGGGGCTGTGTACAATGAGCAGTTCTTC.

Many counts were recorded for this clonotype. The V and J genes are TRBV30 and TRBJ1-1; the D is unclear. This CDR3 spans 11 amino acids. The V end was cut by 2 bases, the J end by 6 bases, with 7 bases between. Germline values: CDR1 GTSNPN, CDR2 SVGIG (reference sequence). The CDR3 protein is CAWSKPAEAFF. The CDR3 DNA follows: TGTGCCTGGAGTAAGCCCGCTGAAGCTTTCTTT.

This chain links TRBV29-1 with TRBJ2-3; 7 nucleotides agree with TRBD2. CDR3 length: 15 amino acids. With 5 bases clipped from V and 0 bases from J, the junction kept 8 bases outside the gene matches. CDR1 and CDR2 from the germline V gene are SQVTM and ANQGSEA. The DNA for the CDR3 is TGCAGCGTTCAGCCGGGAGGCCAAAGCACAGATACGCAGTATTTT. Protein sequence: CSVQPGGQSTDTQYF.

This clonotype has just a few counts. J is TRBJ2-7 and V is TRBV6-1; unclear D gene. Trimming shortened V by 4 bases and J by 7 bases, and 8 bases separated the two germline ends. Germline CDR1 is MNHNS and CDR2 is SASEGT. There are 11 residues in the CDR3. The CDR3 DNA sequence: TGTGCCAGCAGTGCCCAGAGGGAGCAGTACTTC. Protein product: CASSAQREQYF.

This clonotype has only a few counts. V is TRBV27 and J is TRBJ2-7; D not certain. CDR3 length: 15 amino acids. The germline gives CDR1 MNHEY, CDR2 SMNVEV (reference sequence). Between the trimmed V and J ends, which lost 1 base and 5 bases, there was a span of 15 bases. The CDR3 region is CASSLLATWRHEQYF. CDR3 in DNA: TGTGCCAGCAGTTTATTGGCCACCTGGCGCCACGAGCAGTACTTC.

In its sample, this clonotype was seen many times. The CDR3 DNA follows: TGTGCCAGCAGCTGGACAGGGCAGAACACCGGGGAGCTGTTTTTT. Its protein is CASSWTGQNTGELFF. The chain carries TRBV7-2 and TRBJ2-2, with TRBD1 matching over 8 bases. This CDR3 comprises 15 residues. Trimming removed 4 bases from V and 1 base from J; junction bases left unmatched: 2. CDR1 SGHTA and CDR2 FQGNSA come from the germline V gene.